One sample yielded the 32 T cell receptor beta chains listed below, sequenced in a study of T cell changes during pregnancy in multiple sclerosis. Clones were read by immunoSEQ multiplex PCR, and TCRdb kept only the in-frame ones, dropping some. The table records 40,000 to 55,000 clones, roughly nine tenths of them present only once. Sequencing used CD4+ T cells from peripheral blood mononuclear cells, obtained after pregnancy. These receptors came from a female donor with multiple sclerosis, enrolled in a pregnancy study.

The chain combines TRBV6-5 with TRBJ1-1; D is unresolved. Germline V gene sequence: CDR1 MNHEY, CDR2 SVGAGI. V dropped 2 bases and J dropped 0 bases, with 10 bases sitting between them. The CDR3 runs to 15 residues. The CDR3 coding sequence is TGTGCCAGCAGTTACAGTGCCAACATGAACACTGAAGCTTTCTTT. This translates into CASSYSANMNTEAFF.

This clone showed up just a few times. The chain combines TRBV5-1 with TRBJ1-5; D unclear. CDR3 size: 15 residues. The ends were cut back, 2 bases at V and 6 bases at J, with 15 bases in the middle. Germline-derived CDR1 and CDR2 are SGHRS and YFSETQ. CDR3 in amino acids: CASSLNAESGQPQHF. CDR3 sequence (DNA): TGCGCCAGCAGCTTAAATGCAGAATCGGGTCAGCCCCAGCATTTT. The whole variable domain, filled in from reference TRBV5-1 and TRBJ1-5, reads KAGVTQTPRYLIKTRGQQVTLSCSPISGHRSVSWYQQTPGQGLQFLFEYFSETQRNKGNFPGRFSGRQFSNSRSEMNVSTLELGDSALYLCASSLNAESGQPQHFGDGTRLSIL.

The chain carries TRBV7-8 and TRBJ2-1; 10 positions match TRBD2. The CDR3 has 15 residues. Unmatched junction bases numbered 7, after V lost 5 bases and J lost 6 bases. Germline CDR1 SGHVS, CDR2 FQNEAQ. The CDR3 DNA sequence: TGTGCCAGCAGCCCGCGAGCGGGAGGGGTCAATGAGCAGTTCTTC. This translates into CASSPRAGGVNEQFF.

This chain uses TRBV2 with TRBJ2-2, with 7 bases matching TRBD1. J gave up 5 bases and V 5 bases, and 5 bases lay outside the gene matches. The germline gives CDR1 SNHLY, CDR2 FYNNEI. The CDR3 is made up of 14 amino acids. The DNA for the CDR3 is TGTGCCAGCAGTCGACAGGGTGGGACCGGGGAGCTGTTTTTT. Residues: CASSRQGGTGELFF.

The chain combines TRBV9 with TRBJ2-1; tentatively, D is TRBD2 (6 bases). The germline V gene has CDR1 SGDLS and CDR2 YYNGEE. The CDR3 loop spans 13 amino acids. The V end lost 5 bases, the J end lost 5 bases, and 11 bases lay between the germline ends. The CDR3 region is CASSTWTNNEQFF. The DNA of the CDR3 is TGTGCCAGCAGTACGTGGACTAACAATGAGCAGTTCTTC.

The chain links TRBV4-2 to TRBJ2-3; TRBD2 agrees at 10 bases. The CDR3 extends over 19 amino acids. V trimming: 0 bases; J trimming: 3 bases; junction bases outside the gene matches: 12. Per germline, CDR1 LGHNA and CDR2 YNFKEQ. CDR3 amino acids: CASSQDLPSGRITTDTQYF. The CDR3 nucleotides read TGTGCCAGCAGCCAAGATTTGCCTAGCGGGAGAATCACGACAGATACGCAGTATTTT.

The chain uses TRBV19 and TRBJ1-5; weak D call: TRBD1 (6 bases). V lost 6 bases, J lost 4 bases, and 16 bases lay in between. Germline V gene sequence: CDR1 LNHDA, CDR2 SQIVND (reference sequence). The CDR3 has 15 residues. This chain's CDR3 is CASRTSYRANQPQHF. The CDR3 coding sequence is TGTGCCAGTAGAACATCCTACAGGGCGAATCAGCCCCAGCATTTT.

The CDR3 loop reads CASSPLGAPQETQYF. The CDR3 nucleotides read TGTGCCAGCAGCCCCCTGGGGGCCCCCCAAGAGACCCAGTACTTC. The chain couples TRBV9 to TRBJ2-5; D may be TRBD1 (6 bases). CDR3 size: 15 residues. V lost 4 bases and J 1 base, leaving 14 bases between the germline ends. Germline assignment: CDR1 SGDLS and CDR2 YYNGEE.

V is TRBV7-9 and J is TRBJ2-1, with 7 bases that match TRBD2. Unmatched junction bases numbered 7, after V lost 1 base and J lost 4 bases. The CDR3 is 16 residues long. Germline CDR1 and CDR2: SEHNR and FQNEAQ (reference sequence). The CDR3 spells CASSLGTGGGYNEQFF. CDR3 nucleotide sequence: TGTGCCAGCAGCTTAGGGACGGGAGGAGGGTACAATGAGCAGTTCTTC.

J is TRBJ2-1 and V is TRBV7-7; 9 bases map to TRBD1. The length of the CDR3 is 15 residues. In germline, CDR1 is SSHAT, CDR2 FNYEAQ (reference sequence). The V segment lost 5 bases and the J segment 7 bases; nucleotides outside the gene matches: 9. DNA of the CDR3: TGTGCCAGCAGCCCTTCCCCGGGACAGGGAAATGAGCAGTTCTTC. Protein product: CASSPSPGQGNEQFF. The complete variable domain, with remaining parts taken from reference TRBV7-7 and TRBJ2-1, reads GAGVSQSPRYKVTKRGQDVTLRCDPISSHATLYWYQQALGQGPEFLTYFNYEAQPDKSGLPSDRFSAERPEGSISTLTIQRTEQRDSAMYRCASSPSPGQGNEQFFGPGTRLTVL.

J is TRBJ2-1 and V is TRBV5-4, with TRBD1 matching 8 bases. The V gene's germline CDR1 is SGHNT and CDR2 YYREEE (reference sequence). CDR3 size: 15 residues. The V and J ends lost 2 bases and 3 bases, in that order; junction bases with no gene match: 4. In DNA, the CDR3 is TGTGCCAGCAGCTTCGGGACAGGTGACTACAATGAGCAGTTCTTC. Amino acids: CASSFGTGDYNEQFF.

V usage is TRBV19 and J usage is TRBJ1-1; 11 bases map to TRBD1. J gave up 5 bases and V 0 bases, and 8 bases lay outside the gene matches. This CDR3 contains 17 residues. CDR1 and CDR2 (germline): LNHDA, SQIVND (reference sequence). The CDR3 DNA sequence: TGTGCCAGTAGTATAGAGTGGGGGACAGGGGGGAGAACTGAAGCTTTCTTT. Residues: CASSIEWGTGGRTEAFF. The full variable domain, in which reference TRBV19 and TRBJ1-1 provide the parts outside the CDR3, is DGGITQSPKYLFRKEGQNVTLSCEQNLNHDAMYWYRQDPGQGLRLIYYSQIVNDFQKGDIAEGYSVSREKKESFPLTVTSAQKNPTAFYLCASSIEWGTGGRTEAFFGQGTRLTVV.

The CDR3 bases are TGTGCCAGCAGTTACGAACAGGTCTATGGCTACACCTTC. It is translated as CASSYEQVYGYTF. The chain uses TRBV6-6 and TRBJ1-2; D might be TRBD1 (5 bases). From germline, CDR1 is MNHNY and CDR2 SVGAGI (reference sequence). The CDR3 is 13 amino acids. V dropped 2 bases and J dropped 4 bases, with 8 bases sitting between them.

The chain's CDR3 is CASSLRSGGYGNEKLFF. The CDR3 DNA reads as TGTGCCAGCAGCTTACGCTCCGGGGGGTATGGTAATGAAAAACTGTTTTTT. The chain recombines TRBV7-2 with TRBJ1-4; D is perhaps TRBD1 (5 bases). V was pared by 2 bases and J by 4 bases, with 17 bases between. Germline assignment: CDR1 SGHTA and CDR2 FQGNSA. The CDR3 sequence is 17 residues long. The whole variable domain, remainder taken from reference TRBV7-2 and TRBJ1-4, is GAGVSQSPSNKVTEKGKDVELRCDPISGHTALYWYRQSLGQGLEFLIYFQGNSAPDKSGLPSDRFSAERTGGSVSTLTIQRTQQEDSAVYLCASSLRSGGYGNEKLFFGSGTQLSVL.

V usage is TRBV18 and J usage is TRBJ2-7; the D gene is possibly TRBD1 (6 bases). The CDR3 has 15 residues. Germline V gene data show CDR1 as KGHSH and CDR2 as LQKENI. V lost 6 bases to trimming and J lost 4 bases, with 19 bases between them. This CDR3 is CASSPTKTGQYEQYF. CDR3 nucleotides: TGTGCCAGCTCCCCAACAAAGACAGGACAATACGAGCAGTACTTC.

The chain couples TRBV5-8 to TRBJ2-5; maybe TRBD2 (6 bases). CDR1 SGHTS and CDR2 YDEGEE come from the germline V gene. The CDR3 totals 13 residues. V lost 1 base, J lost 4 bases, and 8 bases lay in between. CDR3 nucleotides: TGTGCCAGCAGCTTGCAGGAGGGAGAGACCCAGTACTTC. Encoded protein: CASSLQEGETQYF.

About this clone: The junction shows a germline mismatch at one end, possibly a read error. V gene TRBV7-7 combines with J gene TRBJ2-7; D remains ambiguous. The CDR3 runs 13 residues. Per germline, CDR1 SSHAT and CDR2 FNYEAQ (reference sequence). The CDR3 region has the DNA TGTGCTAGCAGCCCCCGGAGCTCCTACGAGCAGTACTTC. Its protein is CASSPRSSYEQYF.

J is TRBJ1-1 and V is TRBV9; possible D gene TRBD1, 5 bases. The CDR3 sequence is 13 residues long. V was shortened by 0 bases and J by 4 bases, with 7 bases between the two germline ends. Per germline, CDR1 SGDLS and CDR2 YYNGEE. The CDR3 is CASSVGGFTEAFF. CDR3 sequence (DNA): TGTGCCAGCAGCGTAGGGGGCTTCACTGAAGCTTTCTTT.

This chain connects TRBV9 to TRBJ2-2, with 9 bases that match TRBD1. The junction had 8 bases not matched to a gene; V was cut back by 3 bases and J by 5 bases. Germline V gene sequence: CDR1 SGDLS, CDR2 YYNGEE. This CDR3 comprises 16 residues. DNA for the CDR3: TGTGCCAGCAGCGAGACAGGGGGGAAGTATACCGGGGAGCTGTTTTTT. As protein: CASSETGGKYTGELFF.

The genes are TRBV27 and TRBJ1-1; tentative D call: TRBD1 (5 bases). The CDR3 sequence is 12 residues long. The germline V gene has CDR1 MNHEY and CDR2 SMNVEV (reference sequence). The CDR3 region is CGSGVQNTEAFF. For the CDR3, the DNA is TGTGGCTCGGGGGTCCAAAACACTGAAGCTTTCTTT.

The chain uses TRBV10-3 and TRBJ1-1; 10 nucleotides line up with TRBD1. The V gene end was trimmed by 6 bases and the J gene end by 10 bases; junction bases not matched to a gene: 5. Germline lookup yields CDR1 ENHRY and CDR2 SYGVKD. CDR3 length: 12 residues. CDR3 region: CAIRGTGVRAFF. The DNA for the CDR3 is TGTGCCATCAGGGGGACAGGGGTAAGAGCTTTCTTT.

The chain uses TRBV18 and TRBJ2-7; D may be TRBD2 (5 bases). The germline CDR1 and CDR2 sequences are KGHSH and LQKENI. This CDR3 has 18 residues. With 2 bases removed from V and 0 bases from J, the gap between germline ends came to 20 bases. Here the CDR3 DNA reads TGTGCCAGCTCACCAATATCATCGGACTCACTCAGCTCCTACGAGCAGTACTTC. It codes for CASSPISSDSLSSYEQYF. The variable domain in full, completed from reference TRBV18 and TRBJ2-7, reads NAGVMQNPRHLVRRRGQEARLRCSPMKGHSHVYWYRQLPEEGLKFMVYLQKENIIDESGMPKERFSAEFPKEGPSILRIQQVVRGDSAAYFCASSPISSDSLSSYEQYFGPGTRLTVT.

This chain joins TRBV7-2 and TRBJ2-3, with TRBD1 matching 9 bases. V lost 2 bases to trimming and J lost 1 base; unmatched junction nucleotides: 10. Germline lookup yields CDR1 SGHTA and CDR2 FQGNSA. This CDR3 region has 18 residues. The CDR3 DNA follows: TGTGCCAGCAGCTTAACTGGGCGGTGGACAGGGGGCACAGATACGCAGTATTTT. Its translation is CASSLTGRWTGGTDTQYF.

This clone was seen a single time. The chain employs TRBV5-1 and TRBJ2-1; a weak D match, TRBD2 (9 bases). The germline CDR1 and CDR2 sequences are SGHRS and YFSETQ. This CDR3 contains 16 residues. V was trimmed by 5 bases and J by 8 bases, leaving 23 bases between them. The DNA of the CDR3 is TGCGCCAGCAGTAGACAGGGGACTAGCAATATCGATGAGCAGTTCTTC. Translation: CASSRQGTSNIDEQFF.

The chain uses TRBV9 and TRBJ2-1; 13 nucleotides match TRBD2. In germline, CDR1 is SGDLS, CDR2 YYNGEE. J lost 4 bases, V lost 4 bases, and 8 bases had no gene match. The CDR3 has 17 residues. CDR3 in DNA: TGTGCCAGCAGCCTCGGACTAGCGGGAGATATTTACAATGAGCAGTTCTTC. Translating gives CASSLGLAGDIYNEQFF.

The chain is built from TRBV4-1 and TRBJ2-3; TRBD2 agrees at 11 bases. CDR1 is MGHRA and CDR2 is YSYEKL in the germline V gene. The CDR3 runs to 17 residues. With 5 bases clipped from V and 1 base from J, the junction kept 8 bases outside the gene matches. CDR3 sequence: CASSSGTSGQGTDTQYF. In DNA, the CDR3 is TGCGCCAGCAGCTCCGGGACTAGCGGACAAGGCACAGATACGCAGTATTTT.

The genes are TRBV2 and TRBJ2-3; D is unclear. CDR3 length: 15 amino acids. Germline loops: CDR1 SNHLY, CDR2 FYNNEI. V shed 2 bases and J shed 4 bases, with 13 bases lying between them. CDR3 amino acids: CASSETLLEADTQYF. The CDR3 DNA reads as TGTGCCAGCAGTGAAACCCTTTTAGAGGCAGATACGCAGTATTTT.

The chain has TRBV27 and TRBJ2-3; 11 nucleotides line up with TRBD2. There are 13 residues in the CDR3. J was trimmed by 7 bases and V by 8 bases; bases with no gene match: 5. CDR1 is MNHEY, CDR2 SMNVEV, per germline (reference sequence). The CDR3 region has the DNA TGTGCCAGCTCACTAGCGGGAGAATATACGCAGTATTTT. This translates into CASSLAGEYTQYF.

The gene calls are TRBV5-1 and TRBJ2-5; the D gene is possibly TRBD1 (6 bases). The V end was cut by 4 bases, the J end by 4 bases, with 14 bases between. Per germline, CDR1 SGHRS and CDR2 YFSETQ. This CDR3 contains 14 residues. In nucleotides, the CDR3 is TGCGCCAGCAGCCCTCGAGGGGGACGAGAGACCCAGTACTTC. Translation: CASSPRGGRETQYF. Filled out from reference TRBV5-1 and TRBJ2-5, the complete variable domain reads KAGVTQTPRYLIKTRGQQVTLSCSPISGHRSVSWYQQTPGQGLQFLFEYFSETQRNKGNFPGRFSGRQFSNSRSEMNVSTLELGDSALYLCASSPRGGRETQYFGPGTRLLVL.

The gene calls are TRBV11-3 and TRBJ1-1; a weak D match, TRBD1 (5 bases). The length of the CDR3 is 13 residues. The germline CDR1 and CDR2 sequences are SGHNT and YENEEA. Trimming removed 1 base at V and 5 bases at J, with 8 bases between. The CDR3 DNA follows: TGTGCCAGCAGCTTAGGGGGCACTACTGAAGCTTTCTTT. The encoded protein is CASSLGGTTEAFF.

V gene TRBV7-6 combines with J gene TRBJ1-5, with TRBD1 identical over 8 bases. The CDR3 loop spans 15 amino acids. After removal of 5 bases from V and 7 bases from J, the junction contained 10 bases not matched to a gene. The germline V gene encodes CDR1 SGHVS and CDR2 FNYEAQ. The CDR3 nucleotides are TGTGCCAGCAGCCCACTCCAGGGGGCGAGGCAGCCCCAGCATTTT. Translation gives CASSPLQGARQPQHF.

The chain employs TRBV18 and TRBJ1-2; D is perhaps TRBD1 (5 bases). The V end lost 5 bases, the J end lost 5 bases, and 15 bases lay between the germline ends. The length of the CDR3 is 14 residues. Germline loops: CDR1 KGHSH, CDR2 LQKENI. This CDR3 is CASSSDSALYGYTF. Here the CDR3 DNA reads TGTGCCAGCTCATCTGACAGTGCACTTTATGGCTACACCTTC.